The TCR beta chain under discussion was sequenced for a study of control samples from healthy donors and cancer patients. The V end was cut by 1 base, the J end by 0 bases, with 12 bases between. The CDR3 runs 16 residues. Germline CDR1 and CDR2: LGHNA and YSLEER. TCRdb's copy holds only in-frame clones and misses some; the assay was immunoSEQ multiplex PCR. The table records 150,000 to 200,000 clones, about 94% of them present only once. This sequence was found in a woman between 40 and 55 years old in good health. The chain links TRBV4-3 to TRBJ1-2; possible D gene TRBD1, 5 bases. The sequencing input was blood. CDR3 in DNA: TGCGCCAGCAGCCAAGTGGTGGACAATCCTAACTATGGCTACACCTTC. Amino acids: CASSQVVDNPNYGYTF.